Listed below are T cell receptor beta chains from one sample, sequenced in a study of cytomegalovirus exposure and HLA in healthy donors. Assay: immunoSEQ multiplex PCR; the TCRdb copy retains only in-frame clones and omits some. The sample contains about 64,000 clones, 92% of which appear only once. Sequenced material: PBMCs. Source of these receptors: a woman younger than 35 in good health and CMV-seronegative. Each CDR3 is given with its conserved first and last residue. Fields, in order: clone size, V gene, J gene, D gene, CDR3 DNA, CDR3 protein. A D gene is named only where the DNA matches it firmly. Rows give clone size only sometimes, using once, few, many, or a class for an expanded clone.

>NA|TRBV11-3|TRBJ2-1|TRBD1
TGTGCCAGCAGCATCCCGGGACAGGGTCACAATGAGCAGTTCTTC
CASSIPGQGHNEQFF
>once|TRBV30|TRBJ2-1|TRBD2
TGTGCCTGGAGTGTGACTAGCGGGGTCTACAATGAGCAGTTCTTC
CAWSVTSGVYNEQFF
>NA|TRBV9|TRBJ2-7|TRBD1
TGTGCCAGCAGCACGGGACAGGGGTTCCACTACGAGCAGTACTTC
CASSTGQGFHYEQYF
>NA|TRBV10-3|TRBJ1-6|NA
TGTGCCATCAGTGTCACAGGAAGCTATAATTCACCCCTCCACTTT
CAISVTGSYNSPLHF
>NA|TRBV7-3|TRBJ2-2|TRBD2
TGTGCCAGCTCCTCTCGAGCGGGGGGCCGCACCGGGGAGCTGTTTTTT
CASSSRAGGRTGELFF
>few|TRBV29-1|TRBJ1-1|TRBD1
TGCAGCGCATCGGACAGGGAATCTGAAGCTTTCTTT
CSASDRESEAFF
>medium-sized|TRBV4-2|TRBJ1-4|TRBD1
TGTGCCAGCAGCCAAGGACAGGGTTTTGAAAAACTGTTTTTT
CASSQGQGFEKLFF
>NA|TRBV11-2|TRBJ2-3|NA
TGTGCCAGCAGTCTTACAGGGCGAGGGGCTAGCACAGATACGCAGTATTTT
CASSLTGRGASTDTQYF
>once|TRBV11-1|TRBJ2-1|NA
TGTGCCAGCAGCTTAGCTGGGGGCGGATACAATGAGCAGTTCTTC
CASSLAGGGYNEQFF
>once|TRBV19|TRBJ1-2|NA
TGTGCCAGTAGTATAGATAGTAGTCAGGTGAAGATATATGGCTACACCTTC
CASSIDSSQVKIYGYTF